Listed here is a single TCR beta chain. The sample originates from a study of OX40 agonist ivuxolimab in advanced cancers. Background on the study: Ivuxolimab, an agonist antibody against OX40 (CD134), was given to patients. Partial responses occurred in Three dose-escalation patients, one with hepatocellular carcinoma and two with cutaneous melanoma.

V shed 8 bases and J shed 1 base, with 14 bases lying between them. Germline values: CDR1 MNHEY, CDR2 SVGAGI. This CDR3 is 14 amino acids long. Repertoires were generated with immunoSEQ multiplex PCR, while TCRdb's copy carries only in-frame clones and drops some. The sample holds around 62,000 clones, almost 85% seen once. The receptor's source is an adult with an advanced solid tumor such as melanoma, head and neck, liver or kidney cancer. The specimen comprised CD4+ or CD8+ T cells sorted from blood, sampled in a trial of the OX40 agonist ivuxolimab. This chain uses TRBV6-5 with TRBJ1-1; D gene uncertain. CDR3 bases: TGTGCCAGCCGCGAATCTTACGGGAACACTGAAGCTTTCTTT. This translates into CASRESYGNTEAFF.